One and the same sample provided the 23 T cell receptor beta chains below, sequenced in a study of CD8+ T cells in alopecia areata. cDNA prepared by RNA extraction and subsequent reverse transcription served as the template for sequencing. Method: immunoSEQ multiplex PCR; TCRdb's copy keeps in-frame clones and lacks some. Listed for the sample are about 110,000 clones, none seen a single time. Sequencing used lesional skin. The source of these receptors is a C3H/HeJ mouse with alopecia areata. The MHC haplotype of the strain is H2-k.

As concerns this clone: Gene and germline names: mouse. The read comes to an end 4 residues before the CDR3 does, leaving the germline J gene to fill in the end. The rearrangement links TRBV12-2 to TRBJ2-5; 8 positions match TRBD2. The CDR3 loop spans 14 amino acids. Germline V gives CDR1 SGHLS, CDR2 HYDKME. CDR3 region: CASSLGGREDTQYF. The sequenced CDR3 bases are TGTGCCAGCTCTCTGGGGGGGCGCGAAGAC.

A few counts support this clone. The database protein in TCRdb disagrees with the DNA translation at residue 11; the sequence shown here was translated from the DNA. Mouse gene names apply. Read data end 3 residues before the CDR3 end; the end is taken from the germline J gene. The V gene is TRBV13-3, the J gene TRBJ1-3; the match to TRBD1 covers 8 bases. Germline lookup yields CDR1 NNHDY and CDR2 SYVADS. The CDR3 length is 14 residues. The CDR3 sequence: CASSFGQGAPTLYF. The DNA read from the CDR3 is TGTGCCAGCAGTTTCGGACAGGGAGCACCTACG.

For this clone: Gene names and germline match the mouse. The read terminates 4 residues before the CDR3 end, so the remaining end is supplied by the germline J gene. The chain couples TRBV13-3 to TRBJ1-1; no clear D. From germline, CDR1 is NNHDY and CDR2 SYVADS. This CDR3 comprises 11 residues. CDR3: CASIPGTEVFF. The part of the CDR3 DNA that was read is TGTGCCAGCATTCCAGGAACA.

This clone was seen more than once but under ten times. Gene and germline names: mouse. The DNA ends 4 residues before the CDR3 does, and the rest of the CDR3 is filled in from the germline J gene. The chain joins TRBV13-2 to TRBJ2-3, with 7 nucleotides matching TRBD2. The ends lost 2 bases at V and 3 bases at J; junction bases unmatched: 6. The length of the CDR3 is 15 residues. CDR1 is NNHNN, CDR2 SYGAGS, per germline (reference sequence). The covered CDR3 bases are TGTGCCAGCGGTGAGGGGGGGATGGGGGCAGAA. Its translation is CASGEGGMGAE. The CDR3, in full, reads CASGEGGMGAETLYF.

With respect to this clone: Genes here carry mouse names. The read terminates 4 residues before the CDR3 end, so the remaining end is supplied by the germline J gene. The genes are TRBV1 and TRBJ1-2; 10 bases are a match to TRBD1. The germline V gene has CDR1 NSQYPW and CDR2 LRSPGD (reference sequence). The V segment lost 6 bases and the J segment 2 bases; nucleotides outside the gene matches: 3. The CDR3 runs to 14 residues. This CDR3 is CTCSQTGGNSDYTF. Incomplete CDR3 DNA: TGCACCTGCAGCCAGACAGGGGGCAACTCC.

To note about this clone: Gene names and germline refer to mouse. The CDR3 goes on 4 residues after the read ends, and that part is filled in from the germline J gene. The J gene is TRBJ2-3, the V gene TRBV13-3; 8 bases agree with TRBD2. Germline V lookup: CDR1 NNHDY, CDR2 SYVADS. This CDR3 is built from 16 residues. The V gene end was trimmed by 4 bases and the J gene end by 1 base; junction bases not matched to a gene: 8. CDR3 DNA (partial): TGTGCCAGCAGTAACTGGGGGTTAGAGGGTGCAGAA. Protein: CASSNWGLEGAE. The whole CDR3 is CASSNWGLEGAETLYF.

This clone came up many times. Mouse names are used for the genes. The sequenced CDR3 bases are TGCACCTGCAGTGCAGACCAGACTGGGGTCTCCTAT. Translated: CTCSADQTGVSY. The full CDR3 reads CTCSADQTGVSYEQYF. The chain has TRBV1 and TRBJ2-7; 8 positions agree with TRBD2. The CDR3 is cut off 4 residues early in the read; its end comes from the germline J gene. This CDR3 is built from 16 residues. CDR1 NSQYPW and CDR2 LRSPGD come from the germline V gene (reference sequence). J gave up 0 bases and V 0 bases, and 4 bases lay outside the gene matches. Full variable domain (rest looked up from reference TRBV1 and TRBJ2-7): VTLLEQNPRWRLVPRGQAVNLRCILKNSQYPWMSWYQQDLQKQLQWLFTLRSPGDKEVKSLPGADYLATRVTDTELRLQVANMSQGRTLYCTCSADQTGVSYEQYFGPGTRLTVL.

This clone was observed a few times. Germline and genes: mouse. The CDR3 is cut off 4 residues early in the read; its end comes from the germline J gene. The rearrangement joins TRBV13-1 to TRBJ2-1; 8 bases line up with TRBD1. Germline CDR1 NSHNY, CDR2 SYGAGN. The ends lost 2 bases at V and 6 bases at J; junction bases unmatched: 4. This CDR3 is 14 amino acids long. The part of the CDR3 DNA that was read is TGTGCCAGCAGTGAACAGGGGGATTTTGCT. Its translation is CASSEQGDFA. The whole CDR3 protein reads CASSEQGDFAEQFF.

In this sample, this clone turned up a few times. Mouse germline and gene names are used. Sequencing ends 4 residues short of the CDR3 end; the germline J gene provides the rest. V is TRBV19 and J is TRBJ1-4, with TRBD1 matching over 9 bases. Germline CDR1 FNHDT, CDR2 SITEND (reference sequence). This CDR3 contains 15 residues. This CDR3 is CASSPGTGRAERLFF. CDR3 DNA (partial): TGTGCCAGCAGCCCCGGGACAGGGAGGGCCGAA.

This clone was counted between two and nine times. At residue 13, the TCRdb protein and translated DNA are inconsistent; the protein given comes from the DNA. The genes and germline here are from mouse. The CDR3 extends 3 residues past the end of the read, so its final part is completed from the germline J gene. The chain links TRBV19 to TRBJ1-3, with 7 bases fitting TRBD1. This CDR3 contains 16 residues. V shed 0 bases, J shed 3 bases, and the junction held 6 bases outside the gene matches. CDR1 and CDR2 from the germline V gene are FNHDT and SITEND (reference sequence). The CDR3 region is CASSIGEGAGGNTLYF. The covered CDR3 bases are TGTGCCAGCAGTATAGGAGAGGGGGCAGGTGGAAATACG.

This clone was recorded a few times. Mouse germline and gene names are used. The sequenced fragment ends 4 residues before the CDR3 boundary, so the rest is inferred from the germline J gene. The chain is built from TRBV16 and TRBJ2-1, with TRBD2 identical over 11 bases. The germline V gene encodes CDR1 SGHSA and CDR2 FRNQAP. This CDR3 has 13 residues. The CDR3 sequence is CASSWDWGAEQFF. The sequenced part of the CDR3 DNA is TGTGCAAGCAGCTGGGACTGGGGGGCT.

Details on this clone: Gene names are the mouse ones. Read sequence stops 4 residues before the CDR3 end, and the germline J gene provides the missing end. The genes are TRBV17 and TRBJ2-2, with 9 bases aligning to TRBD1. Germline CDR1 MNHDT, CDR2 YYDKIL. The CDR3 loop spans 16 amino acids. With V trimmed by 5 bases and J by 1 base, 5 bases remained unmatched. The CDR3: CASSDGTGKNTGQLYF. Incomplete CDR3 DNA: TGTGCTAGCAGTGACGGGACAGGGAAAAACACCGGG.

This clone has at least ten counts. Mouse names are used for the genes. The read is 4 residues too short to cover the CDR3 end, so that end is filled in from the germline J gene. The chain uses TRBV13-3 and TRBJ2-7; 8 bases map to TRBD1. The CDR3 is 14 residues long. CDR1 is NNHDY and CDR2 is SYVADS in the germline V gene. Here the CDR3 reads CASSDPGGMDEQYF. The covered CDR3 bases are TGTGCCAGCAGTGATCCAGGGGGCATGGAT.

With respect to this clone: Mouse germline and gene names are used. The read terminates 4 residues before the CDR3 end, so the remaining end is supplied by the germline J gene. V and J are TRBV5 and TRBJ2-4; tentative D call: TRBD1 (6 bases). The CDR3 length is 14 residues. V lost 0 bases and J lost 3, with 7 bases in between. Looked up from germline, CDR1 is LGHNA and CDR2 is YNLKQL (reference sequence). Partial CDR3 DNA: TGTGCCAGCAGCCAAGAAAGGGGGCAAAAC. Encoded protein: CASSQERGQN. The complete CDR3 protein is CASSQERGQNTLYF.

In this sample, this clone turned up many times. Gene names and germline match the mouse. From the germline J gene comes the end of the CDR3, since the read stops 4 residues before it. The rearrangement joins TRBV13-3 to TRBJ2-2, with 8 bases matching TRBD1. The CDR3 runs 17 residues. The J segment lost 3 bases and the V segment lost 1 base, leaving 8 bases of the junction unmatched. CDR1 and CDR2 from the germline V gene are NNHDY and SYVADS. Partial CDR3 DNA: TGTGCCAGCAGTGATTTTTTTGGACAGGGAGACACCGGG. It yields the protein CASSDFFGQGDTG. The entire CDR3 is CASSDFFGQGDTGQLYF.

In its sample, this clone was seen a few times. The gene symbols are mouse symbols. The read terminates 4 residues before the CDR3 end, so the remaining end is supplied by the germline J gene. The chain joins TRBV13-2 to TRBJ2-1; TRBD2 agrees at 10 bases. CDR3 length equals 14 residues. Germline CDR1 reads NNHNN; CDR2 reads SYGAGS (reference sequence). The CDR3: CASGETGGSAEQFF. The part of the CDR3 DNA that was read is TGTGCCAGCGGTGAGACTGGGGGGTCGGCT.

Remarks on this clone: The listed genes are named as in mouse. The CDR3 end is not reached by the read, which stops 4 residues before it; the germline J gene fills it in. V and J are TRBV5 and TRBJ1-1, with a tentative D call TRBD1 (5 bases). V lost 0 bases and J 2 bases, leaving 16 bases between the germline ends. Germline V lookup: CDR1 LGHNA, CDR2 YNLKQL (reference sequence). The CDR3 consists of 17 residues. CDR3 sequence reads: CASSQDGGRTPNTEVFF. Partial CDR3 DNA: TGTGCCAGCAGCCAAGATGGGGGACGGACCCCTAACACA.

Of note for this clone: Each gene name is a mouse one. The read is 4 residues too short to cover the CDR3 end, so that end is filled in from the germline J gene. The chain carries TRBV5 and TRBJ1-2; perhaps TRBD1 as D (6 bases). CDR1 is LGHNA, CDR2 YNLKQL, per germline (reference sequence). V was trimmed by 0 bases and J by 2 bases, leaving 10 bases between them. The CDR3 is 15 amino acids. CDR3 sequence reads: CASSQETGHNSDYTF. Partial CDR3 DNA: TGTGCCAGCAGCCAAGAAACGGGACACAACTCC.

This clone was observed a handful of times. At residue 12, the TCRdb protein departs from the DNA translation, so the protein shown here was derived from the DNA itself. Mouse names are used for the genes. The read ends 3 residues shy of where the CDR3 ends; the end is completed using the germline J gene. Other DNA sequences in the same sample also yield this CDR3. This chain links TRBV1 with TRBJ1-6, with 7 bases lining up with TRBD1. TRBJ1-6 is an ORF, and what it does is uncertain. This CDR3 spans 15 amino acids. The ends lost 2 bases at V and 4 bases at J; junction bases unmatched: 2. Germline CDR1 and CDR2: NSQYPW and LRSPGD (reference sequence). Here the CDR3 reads CTCSARQGYNSPLYF. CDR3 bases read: TGCACCTGCAGTGCAAGACAGGGTTATAATTCGCCC.

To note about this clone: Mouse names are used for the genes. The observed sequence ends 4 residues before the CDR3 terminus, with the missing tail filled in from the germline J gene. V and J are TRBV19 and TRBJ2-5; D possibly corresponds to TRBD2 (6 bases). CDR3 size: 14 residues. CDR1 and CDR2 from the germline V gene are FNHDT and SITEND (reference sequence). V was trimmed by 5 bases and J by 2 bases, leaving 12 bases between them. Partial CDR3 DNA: TGTGCCAGCAGCCACTGGGAGACCCAAGAC. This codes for CASSHWETQD. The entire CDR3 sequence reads CASSHWETQDTQYF.

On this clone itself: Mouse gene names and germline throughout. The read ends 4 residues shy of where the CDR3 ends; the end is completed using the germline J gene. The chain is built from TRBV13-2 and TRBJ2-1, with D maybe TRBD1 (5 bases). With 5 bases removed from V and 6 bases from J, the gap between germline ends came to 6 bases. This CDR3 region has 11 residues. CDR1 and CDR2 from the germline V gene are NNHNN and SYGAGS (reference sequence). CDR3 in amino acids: CASGDIAEQFF. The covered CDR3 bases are TGTGCCAGCGGGGACATTGCT.

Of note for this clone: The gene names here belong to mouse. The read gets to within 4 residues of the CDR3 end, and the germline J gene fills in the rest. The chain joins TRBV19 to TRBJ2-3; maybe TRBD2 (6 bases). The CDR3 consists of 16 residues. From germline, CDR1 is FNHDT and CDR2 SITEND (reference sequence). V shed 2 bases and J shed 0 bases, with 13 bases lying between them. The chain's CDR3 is CASSIWGPTSAETLYF. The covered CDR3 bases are TGTGCCAGCAGTATCTGGGGCCCGACTAGTGCAGAA.

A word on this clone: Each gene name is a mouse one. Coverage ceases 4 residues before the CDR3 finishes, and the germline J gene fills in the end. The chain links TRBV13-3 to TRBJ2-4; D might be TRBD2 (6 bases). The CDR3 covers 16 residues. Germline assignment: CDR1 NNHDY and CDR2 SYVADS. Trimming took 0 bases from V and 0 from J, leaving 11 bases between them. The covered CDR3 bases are TGTGCCAGCAGTGATGATTGGGGGTCTAGTCAAAAC. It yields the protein CASSDDWGSSQN. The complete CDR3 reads CASSDDWGSSQNTLYF.